These T cell receptor beta chains were read from a single sample in a study of blood T cells in healthy people across ages. TCRdb recomputed calls from the 5' RACE reads with MiXCR, one row per CDR3 protein. The top ten clones hold 3% of a sample with hundreds of thousands of distinct CDR3 sequences, around a quarter of them seen once. The sample also formed part of further work on T cells of mothers and their children.

Sequenced material: blood. The origin of the receptors is a boy aged 10-17 years in good health. Both conserved end residues are part of each CDR3. A D gene is named only where the DNA matches it firmly. Clone size is given for some rows only: seen once, a few or many times, or a class if the clone is expanded.

TRBJ2-2 | TRBD2 | 14 | - | TRBV7-7 | TGTGCTAGCAGCTCGGGGTTTCGCGGGGGACGGCTGTTTTTT | CASSSGFRGGRLFF
TRBJ1-2 | TRBD1 | 14 | - | TRBV7-9 | TGTGCCAGCAGCACTGGGACAGGGGACTATGGCTACACCTTC | CASSTGTGDYGYTF
TRBJ1-1 | - | 16 | few | TRBV20-1 | TGCAGTGCTTACCCAACAGGGAGGTTTGGGAACACTGAAGCTTTCTTT | CSAYPTGRFGNTEAFF
TRBJ2-2 | TRBD1 | 14 | many | TRBV29-1 | TGCAGCGTTCGTCCCGGGACAGGGGCCGGGGAGCTGTTTTTT | CSVRPGTGAGELFF
TRBJ1-1 | - | 11 | - | TRBV7-2 | TGTGCCAGCAGCTCCGCCCACGCAGCTTTCTTT | CASSSAHAAFF
TRBJ1-1 | TRBD1 | 14 | few | TRBV5-1 | TGCGCCAGCAGCTTGGCCAGGGGGGTCACTGAAGCTTTCTTT | CASSLARGVTEAFF
TRBJ2-5 | - | 14 | - | TRBV12-3/TRBV12-4 | TGTGCCAGCAGCTACGGACCAAACCAAGAGACCCAGTACTTC | CASSYGPNQETQYF
TRBJ1-2 | - | 15 | - | TRBV6-5 | TGTGCCAGCAGTTACTCTCTGGGGACGGGCTATGGCTACACCTTC | CASSYSLGTGYGYTF
TRBJ1-2 | - | 14 | - | TRBV11-1 | TGTGCCAGCAGCGTCGACAGGCGAGGAGATGGCTACACCTTC | CASSVDRRGDGYTF
TRBJ2-1 | - | 15 | few | TRBV7-6 | TGTGCCAGCAGCTCACAGCAAAGCTCCTACAATGAGCAGTTCTTC | CASSSQQSSYNEQFF
TRBJ2-7 | - | 16 | - | TRBV11-2 | TGTGCCAGCAGCACGCTTCGGGGCCCAATCTTCTACGAGCAGTACTTC | CASSTLRGPIFYEQYF
TRBJ2-1 | TRBD2 | 18 | - | TRBV5-5 | TGTGCCAGCAGCTTGAGCCTAGCGGGGGCCCTTTCCTACAATGAGCAGTTCTTC | CASSLSLAGALSYNEQFF
TRBJ2-7 | TRBD2 | 15 | - | TRBV5-4 | TGTGCCAGCAGCTTCGGGACTAGCGGGGCGGGCGAGCAGTACTTC | CASSFGTSGAGEQYF
TRBJ2-7 | TRBD2 | 15 | - | TRBV6-5 | TGTGCCAGCAGTTACTCTAGGCGGGGGTTTGACGAGCAGTACTTC | CASSYSRRGFDEQYF
TRBJ2-5 | TRBD2 | 16 | few | TRBV10-2 | TGCGCCAGTGCCGGGGCAGCGGGGGGACAAAAAGAGACCCAGTACTTC | CASAGAAGGQKETQYF
TRBJ1-2 | - | 14 | - | TRBV12-3/TRBV12-4 | TGTGCCAGCAGTACAACTGGACCGCCCGATGGCTACACCTTC | CASSTTGPPDGYTF
TRBJ2-1 | - | 16 | - | TRBV20-1 | TGCAGTGCCCCTGAGGTGAGGATCACCCGGGGCAATGAGCAGTTCTTC | CSAPEVRITRGNEQFF
TRBJ1-1 | - | 15 | few | TRBV14 | TGTGCCAGCAGCCAAGCACAGGTCCAGAACACTGAAGCTTTCTTT | CASSQAQVQNTEAFF
TRBJ2-5 | - | 14 | - | TRBV20-1 | TGCAGTGCTGATCAGGGGGGATATCAAGAGACCCAGTACTTC | CSADQGGYQETQYF
TRBJ1-4 | - | 12 | - | TRBV10-3 | TGTGCCATCAGTGACTCGAAAGAAAAACTGTTTTTT | CAISDSKEKLFF
TRBJ2-7 | TRBD2 | 14 | few | TRBV20-1 | TGCAGTGCTAGAGATCGGGGGGACGATCGAGAGCAGTACTTC | CSARDRGDDREQYF
TRBJ1-5 | - | 13 | - | TRBV6-5 | TGTGCCAGCAGTAAGCGGGGCAATCAGCCCCAGCATTTT | CASSKRGNQPQHF